This T cell receptor beta chain was recorded in a study of T cell responses to AZD1222 COVID-19 vaccine. Sequenced by immunoSEQ multiplex PCR; TCRdb stores in-frame clones only, minus some. The table lists approximately 100,000 clones, more than 75% of them singletons, with about a tenth in the top ten. CDR1 is SGDLS and CDR2 is YYNGEE in the germline V gene. The length of the CDR3 is 16 residues. V shed 2 bases and J 5 bases; nucleotides not matched to a gene: 10. This clonotype was obtained from an adult who received the AZD1222 COVID-19 vaccine. The specimen was peripheral blood, collected 28 days after the second AZD1222 dose. The chain carries TRBV9 and TRBJ2-7, with TRBD2 matching over 10 bases. The CDR3 coding sequence is TGTGCCAGCAGCGTGTCAGGGGCTAGCGGGAGCCACGAGCAGTACTTC. It is translated as CASSVSGASGSHEQYF.